The entry that follows covers one T cell receptor (beta chain) sequence. No antigen is known for it. The germline V gene gives CDR1 as MDHEN and CDR2 as SYDVKM. The CDR3 contains 18 residues, cysteine and phenylalanine counted. No DNA was logged. The data are from a study of T cells expressing NK-cell markers (dated by TCRdb to the early 2020s). About the full investigation: TCR beta-chain repertoires were profiled in sorted CD3+CD56+NKG2C+, CD3+CD56+NKG2C- and CD3+CD56-NKG2C+ T-cell subsets from roughly eight donors. Sequencing of the libraries produced 2 x 150 bp reads on Illumina HiSeq 2000/2500, MiSeq or NextSeq. Seven of the eight sequenced donors were HCMV-seropositive and one was HCMV-seronegative. All eight donors whose samples were sequenced were randomly selected healthy volunteers, three of them men and five women.

The reads were generated on an Illumina HiSeq 2000. The TCR beta cDNA libraries were made using 5'RACE template switching, a step that added both a universal primer site and unique molecular identifiers. cDNA synthesis was primed from the TCR beta constant segment, followed by two successive PCR amplification steps. Turning to the authors' computational methods: Reads were demultiplexed and grouped by UMI with MIGEC, and clonotypes were assembled and quantified with MiTCR. Only TCR cDNA sequences supported by at least two reads were kept to exclude erroneous sequences. The tcR package was used for downstream repertoire analysis, and clonotypes were matched across fractions by CDR3 nucleotide sequence plus V segment. Antigen specificity was annotated against VDJdb with VDJmatch, allowing one amino acid substitution in CDR3. TCRdb reprocessed the reads into one record per CDR3 protein sequence, lacking DNA. These V and J calls are TCRdb output, not the study's own analysis. The sample's table covers approximately 440,000 distinct CDR3 sequences. The ten largest clones add up to 1.4% of the sample.

Results and caveats for the whole study, not just this receptor: In a handful of donors, the dominant CD3+CD56+NKG2C+ clonotypes were among the top 10 CD8+ clonotypes and accounted for about 1.0-7.5% of CD8+ T cells. Whether the expanded NKG2C-expressing T cell clones were specific for HCMV antigens remained unclear. Those dominant clonotypes were again the most abundant among CD3+CD56-NKG2C+ cells in a handful of donors, at roughly 25-60.1%.

HCMV serostatus was determined by detecting HCMV-specific IgG in serum with a commercial ELISA kit. Peripheral blood mononuclear cells were isolated from blood by Ficoll density gradient centrifugation. In this chain, TRBV28 is recombined with TRBJ2-1; no DNA is available, so the TRBD1 call from TCRdb remains unchecked. The sequence derives from a woman aged 45 to 65 in good health. Donor details come from another sample of the same person, matched by shared clones. Sequencing was carried out using blood T cells: a sorted CD56 or NKG2C T cell subset, CD4+ or CD8+ T cells, or bulk PBMC T cells (not recorded which). The CDR3 region reads CASSSNSLGTGQDNEQFF.